These 25 T cell receptor beta chains originate from one sample sequenced in a study of fetal regulatory T cell absence and autoimmunity. Using immunoSEQ multiplex PCR, the repertoire was profiled, and TCRdb retains in-frame clones only, with some absent. The sample records more than 85,000 clones, about two thirds being singletons. The sequencing sample was made of pancreas tissue. The receptors were gathered from a male donor with IPEX syndrome.

This chain links TRBV5-1 with TRBJ2-7; D gene ambiguous. V lost 5 bases and J 0 bases, leaving 3 bases between the germline ends. The germline CDR1 and CDR2 sequences are SGHRS and YFSETQ. This CDR3 region has 11 residues. Here the CDR3 DNA reads TGCGCCAGCAGGGACTCCTACGAGCAGTACTTC. Amino acid sequence: CASRDSYEQYF.

Details on this clone: Other DNA sequences in the same sample also yield this CDR3. This chain joins TRBV27 and TRBJ2-2, with D unclear. Germline V gene lookup returns CDR1 MNHEY and CDR2 SMNVEV (reference sequence). The CDR3 covers 12 residues. V lost 2 bases and J 5 bases, leaving 3 bases between the germline ends. CDR3 amino acids: CASSLGTGELFF. The CDR3 region has the DNA TGTGCCAGCAGTTTAGGGACCGGGGAGCTGTTTTTT.

This sequence joins TRBV6-5 and TRBJ2-2; TRBD1 agrees at 8 bases. After removal of 11 bases from V and 6 bases from J, the junction contained 2 bases not matched to a gene. The CDR3 totals 11 residues. Germline V CDR1 and CDR2: MNHEY, SVGAGI. The CDR3 nucleotides read TGTGCCTCACAGGGGGCCGGGGAGCTGTTTTTT. It translates to CASQGAGELFF.

The V gene is TRBV11-2, the J gene TRBJ2-5; 9 bases map to TRBD2. CDR1 SGHAT and CDR2 FQNNGV come from the germline V gene. The CDR3 totals 17 residues. The junction had 12 bases not matched to a gene; V was cut back by 3 bases and J by 4 bases. This CDR3 reads CASSLSRRGGQVETQYF. The CDR3 DNA sequence: TGTGCCAGCAGCTTGAGTCGGCGGGGGGGCCAGGTAGAGACCCAGTACTTC. The complete variable domain, with remaining parts taken from reference TRBV11-2 and TRBJ2-5, reads EAGVAQSPRYKIIEKRQSVAFWCNPISGHATLYWYQQILGQGPKLLIQFQNNGVVDDSQLPKDRFSAERLKGVDSTLKIQPAKLEDSAVYLCASSLSRRGGQVETQYFGPGTRLLVL.

The rearrangement uses TRBV7-6 and TRBJ2-3; D is unresolved. Germline CDR1 SGHVS, CDR2 FNYEAQ. The CDR3 consists of 13 residues. Trimming took 1 base from V and 0 from J, leaving 2 bases between them. The CDR3 sequence: CASSLDSTDTQYF. The DNA of the CDR3 is TGTGCCAGCAGCTTAGACAGCACAGATACGCAGTATTTT.

The rearrangement joins TRBV6-1 to TRBJ2-7; 9 bases match TRBD1. Germline loops: CDR1 MNHNS, CDR2 SASEGT. This CDR3 has 14 residues. V was pared by 3 bases and J by 3 bases, with 3 bases of the junction left unmatched. This CDR3 is CASSDMTGGYEQYF. The CDR3 DNA reads TGTGCCAGCAGTGATATGACAGGGGGCTACGAGCAGTACTTC.

V is TRBV7-9 and J is TRBJ2-1; 11 bases are a match to TRBD2. V dropped 8 bases and J dropped 8; count of bases not matched to a gene: 20. Looked up from germline, CDR1 is SEHNR and CDR2 is FQNEAQ (reference sequence). This CDR3 has 18 amino acids. CDR3 sequence (DNA): TGTGCCAGCTTCCCCGGAGCTAGCGGGGGGCCTTTTAGGCATGAGCAGTTCTTC. Its translation: CASFPGASGGPFRHEQFF. The complete variable domain, with remaining parts taken from reference TRBV7-9 and TRBJ2-1, reads DTGVSQNPRHKITKRGQNVTFRCDPISEHNRLYWYRQTLGQGPEFLTYFQNEAQLEKSRLLSDRFSAERPKGSFSTLEIQRTEQGDSAMYLCASFPGASGGPFRHEQFFGPGTRLTVL.

This chain uses TRBV11-3 with TRBJ1-6; the match to TRBD1 covers 8 bases. Germline-derived CDR1 and CDR2 are SGHNT and YENEEA. This CDR3 region has 14 residues. Trimming at V came to 5 bases and at J to 8 bases, leaving 5 bases not matched to a gene. CDR3: CASSDGQGHSPLHF. The CDR3 nucleotides read TGTGCCAGCAGCGACGGACAGGGACATTCACCCCTCCACTTT. The full variable domain, in which reference TRBV11-3 and TRBJ1-6 provide the parts outside the CDR3, is EAGVVQSPRYKIIEKKQPVAFWCNPISGHNTLYWYLQNLGQGPELLIRYENEEAVDDSQLPKDRFSAERLKGVDSTLKIQPAELGDSAVYLCASSDGQGHSPLHFGNGTRLTVT.

The chain combines TRBV5-1 with TRBJ2-7, with D perhaps TRBD1 (6 bases). This CDR3 has 14 amino acids. Germline lookup yields CDR1 SGHRS and CDR2 YFSETQ. V was clipped by 2 bases and J by 4 bases, with 13 bases between them. The CDR3 DNA is TGCGCCAGCAGCTTCCGACCACAGGGATACGAGCAGTACTTC. Translating gives CASSFRPQGYEQYF.

The rearrangement links TRBV4-1 to TRBJ2-2; tentatively, D is TRBD2 (6 bases). CDR3 length equals 17 residues. Germline V gives CDR1 MGHRA, CDR2 YSYEKL. V lost 4 bases, J lost 4 bases, and 19 bases lay in between. The CDR3 reads CASSRRGAAGPTGELFF. In DNA, the CDR3 is TGCGCCAGCAGCCGAAGAGGGGCAGCGGGCCCCACCGGGGAGCTGTTTTTT.

V and J are TRBV30 and TRBJ1-2, with D uncertain. Germline values: CDR1 GTSNPN, CDR2 SVGIG (reference sequence). The CDR3 runs 14 residues. V was trimmed by 3 bases and J by 6 bases, leaving 17 bases between them. This CDR3 reads CAWRPNKVRNGYTF. The CDR3 bases are TGTGCCTGGAGACCGAACAAGGTCCGGAATGGCTACACCTTC.

This chain joins TRBV2 and TRBJ2-1, with a tentative D call TRBD2 (5 bases). V was pared by 8 bases and J by 3 bases, with 17 bases between. Looked up from germline, CDR1 is SNHLY and CDR2 is FYNNEI. The CDR3 spans 15 residues. The CDR3 loop reads CASHRLAAHYNEQFF. DNA of the CDR3: TGTGCCAGCCACCGGCTAGCAGCTCACTACAATGAGCAGTTCTTC.

The gene calls are TRBV30 and TRBJ1-5; tentative D call: TRBD1 (6 bases). The CDR3 has 13 residues. Germline lookup yields CDR1 GTSNPN and CDR2 SVGIG (reference sequence). V lost 6 bases to trimming and J lost 1 base, with 10 bases between them. CDR3 sequence (DNA): TGTGCCTGTTGCGGACAGAGCAATCAGCCCCAGCATTTT. Encoded protein: CACCGQSNQPQHF. Filled out from reference TRBV30 and TRBJ1-5, the complete variable domain reads SQTIHQWPATLVQPVGSPLSLECTVEGTSNPNLYWYRQAAGRGLQLLFYSVGIGQISSEVPQNLSASRPQDRQFILSSKKLLLSDSGFYLCACCGQSNQPQHFGDGTRLSIL.

Concerning this clone: Other DNA sequences in the sample encode the same CDR3. The chain recombines TRBV9 with TRBJ1-2; D is undetermined. Looked up from germline, CDR1 is SGDLS and CDR2 is YYNGEE. The CDR3 contains 13 residues. Between the trimmed V and J ends, which lost 1 base and 0 bases, there was a span of 4 bases. Written as DNA, the CDR3 is TGTGCCAGCAGCGTACGGGCTAACTATGGCTACACCTTC. Its translation is CASSVRANYGYTF. The complete variable domain, with remaining parts taken from reference TRBV9 and TRBJ1-2, reads DSGVTQTPKHLITATGQRVTLRCSPRSGDLSVYWYQQSLDQGLQFLIQYYNGEERAKGNILERFSAQQFPDLHSELNLSSLELGDSALYFCASSVRANYGYTFGSGTRLTVV.

As for this clone: Other DNA sequences in this sample translate to the same CDR3. The chain has TRBV29-1 and TRBJ2-7; no clear D gene. Germline lookup yields CDR1 SQVTM and CDR2 ANQGSEA. V was cut by 4 bases and J by 4 bases, with 8 bases left in between. The CDR3 is 11 residues long. CDR3 DNA: TGCAGCGTTGCCGCCCCGTACGAGCAGTACTTC. Translated, it gives CSVAAPYEQYF.

J is TRBJ1-3 and V is TRBV6-6, with D perhaps TRBD1 (6 bases). Trimming took off 4 bases at V and 0 bases at J, with 13 bases between the two ends. Germline V gene data show CDR1 as MNHNY and CDR2 as SVGAGI (reference sequence). The CDR3 extends over 16 amino acids. As DNA, the CDR3 is TGTGCCAGCAGTTTTTTGGGGGCTCACTCTGGAAACACCATATATTTT. Translation: CASSFLGAHSGNTIYF.

The CDR3 is CASSLGHEQYF. The CDR3 DNA reads TGTGCCAGTAGTCTAGGCCACGAGCAGTACTTC. The V call is TRBV19, the J call TRBJ2-7; D is ambiguous. The CDR3 has 11 amino acids. In germline, CDR1 is LNHDA, CDR2 SQIVND (reference sequence). Trimming removed 5 bases at V and 5 bases at J, with 7 bases between.

This sequence joins TRBV5-1 and TRBJ2-3; unclear D gene. Germline CDR1 is SGHRS and CDR2 is YFSETQ. Trimming left V 3 bases short and J 0 bases short, with 2 bases between. The CDR3 has 12 amino acids. Here the CDR3 DNA reads TGCGCCAGCAGCTCTAGCACAGATACGCAGTATTTT. Its translation is CASSSSTDTQYF.

The chain employs TRBV15 and TRBJ2-5; possibly TRBD1 for D (7 bases). V dropped 3 bases and J dropped 7 bases, with 30 bases sitting between them. CDR1 is LNHNV, CDR2 YYDKDF, per germline (reference sequence). The length of the CDR3 is 19 residues. The DNA for the CDR3 is TGTGCCACCAGCAGGCGGGTTGGCTGGAACAGGGGAGGACATTTGACCCAGTACTTC. Translated, it gives CATSRRVGWNRGGHLTQYF. Full variable domain (outside the CDR3, taken from reference TRBV15 and TRBJ2-5): DAMVIQNPRYQVTQFGKPVTLSCSQTLNHNVMYWYQQKSSQAPKLLFHYYDKDFNNEADTPDNFQSRRPNTSFCFLDIRSPGLGDTAMYLCATSRRVGWNRGGHLTQYFGPGTRLLVL.

The genes are TRBV4-3 and TRBJ2-3; 8 bases line up with TRBD2. This CDR3 has 16 residues. Germline loops: CDR1 LGHNA, CDR2 YSLEER. V gave up 0 bases and J gave up 0 bases; unmatched junction bases: 2. The CDR3 region has the DNA TGCGCCAGCAGCCAAGAGAGCGGGGGAAGCACAGATACGCAGTATTTT. Translating it yields CASSQESGGSTDTQYF.

The V gene is TRBV5-1, the J gene TRBJ2-3; D might be TRBD1 (8 bases). Germline V CDR1 and CDR2: SGHRS, YFSETQ. V was clipped by 6 bases and J by 3 bases, with 14 bases between them. CDR3 size: 14 residues. The CDR3 loop is CASNRGGRTDTQYF. CDR3 nucleotides: TGCGCCAGCAACAGGGGGGGTAGGACAGATACGCAGTATTTT.

This clone is a singleton in its sample. V is TRBV15 and J is TRBJ2-1; D might be TRBD1 or TRBD2, each matching 6 bases. Germline values: CDR1 LNHNV, CDR2 YYDKDF (reference sequence). This CDR3 contains 17 residues. Trimming removed 0 bases at V and 2 bases at J, with 14 bases between. This CDR3 is CATSREPVRGPYNEQFF. The CDR3 bases are TGTGCCACCAGCAGAGAGCCCGTCCGGGGGCCCTACAATGAGCAGTTCTTC.

This clone was seen only once. V usage is TRBV4-2 and J usage is TRBJ2-2, with 10 bases identical to TRBD1. The CDR3 runs to 16 residues. The germline V gene has CDR1 LGHNA and CDR2 YNFKEQ. V shed 0 bases and J 7 bases; nucleotides not matched to a gene: 5. CDR3 bases: TGTGCCAGCAGCCAAGATGCGGACAGGGGGTACGGGGAGCTGTTTTTT. Protein sequence: CASSQDADRGYGELFF.

The chain links TRBV25-1 to TRBJ2-2; TRBD1 is a possible D gene (6 bases). Trimming pared 4 bases from V and 0 bases from J, leaving 12 bases between. Germline V CDR1 and CDR2: MGHDK, SYGVNS. The CDR3 has 16 amino acids. The CDR3: CASSVTRDTNTGELFF. CDR3 in DNA: TGTGCCAGCAGTGTAACCCGGGACACGAACACCGGGGAGCTGTTTTTT.

A remark on this clone: This specimen includes other DNA sequences encoding the same CDR3. The V and J genes are TRBV19 and TRBJ1-5; 7 bases align to TRBD1. This CDR3 region has 13 residues. The V gene's germline CDR1 is LNHDA and CDR2 SQIVND (reference sequence). Trimming at V came to 5 bases and at J to 2 bases, leaving 0 bases not matched to a gene. The CDR3 protein is CASSGTGNQPQHF. The CDR3 DNA follows: TGTGCCAGTAGTGGGACAGGCAATCAGCCCCAGCATTTT.